The entry that follows covers one T cell receptor (beta chain) sequence. Its antigen is still unknown. The data are from a study of OX40 agonist ivuxolimab in advanced cancers. Study observations and caveats: Antigen specificity was not determined for the expanded peripheral T cells.

CDR3 length equals 16 residues. Germline loops: CDR1 MGHRA, CDR2 YSYEKL. V lost 5 bases and J 0 bases, leaving 14 bases between the germline ends. Only in-frame clones appear in the TCRdb table, and some are missing; sequencing was by immunoSEQ multiplex PCR. The data contain some 41,000 clones, 80% to 90% of them singletons. The material was CD4+ or CD8+ T cells sorted from blood, obtained in a trial of the OX40 agonist ivuxolimab. This TCR was recovered from an adult with an advanced solid tumor such as melanoma, head and neck, liver or kidney cancer. The chain employs TRBV4-1 and TRBJ2-1, with D possibly matching TRBD2 (6 bases). The CDR3 sequence: CASSGGTPFSYNEQFF. Here the CDR3 DNA reads TGCGCCAGCAGCGGCGGGACGCCGTTCTCCTACAATGAGCAGTTCTTC.